This T cell receptor (beta chain) is from a study of tissue T cells after allogeneic stem cell transplantation. Study-level findings and limits: Few T cell clones were shared across patients, but motif clusters showed tissue-specific shared signatures.

Regarding this clone: What it recognizes is unknown.

This table comes from immunoSEQ multiplex PCR, and its TCRdb copy is limited to in-frame clones, with some not included. Here the sample spans about 26,000 clones, about 90% being singletons. The length of the CDR3 is 16 residues. Germline CDR1 is SNHLY and CDR2 is FYNNEI. The ends lost 6 bases at V and 7 bases at J; junction bases unmatched: 14. The sequence was obtained from a male donor aged 60 or over who later had graft-versus-host disease after an allogeneic stem cell transplant. The V and J genes are TRBV2 and TRBJ1-4; 7 nucleotides line up with TRBD1. This specimen was blood, taken before transplantation. CDR3 coding DNA: TGTGCCAGCAGCAGGGACAGCATAACCTCGAGTGAAAAACTGTTTTTT. Amino acid sequence: CASSRDSITSSEKLFF. The whole variable domain, remainder taken from reference TRBV2 and TRBJ1-4, is EPEVTQTPSHQVTQMGQEVILRCVPISNHLYFYWYRQILGQKVEFLVSFYNNEISEKSEIFDDQFSVERPDGSNFTLKIRSTKLEDSAMYFCASSRDSITSSEKLFFGSGTQLSVL.